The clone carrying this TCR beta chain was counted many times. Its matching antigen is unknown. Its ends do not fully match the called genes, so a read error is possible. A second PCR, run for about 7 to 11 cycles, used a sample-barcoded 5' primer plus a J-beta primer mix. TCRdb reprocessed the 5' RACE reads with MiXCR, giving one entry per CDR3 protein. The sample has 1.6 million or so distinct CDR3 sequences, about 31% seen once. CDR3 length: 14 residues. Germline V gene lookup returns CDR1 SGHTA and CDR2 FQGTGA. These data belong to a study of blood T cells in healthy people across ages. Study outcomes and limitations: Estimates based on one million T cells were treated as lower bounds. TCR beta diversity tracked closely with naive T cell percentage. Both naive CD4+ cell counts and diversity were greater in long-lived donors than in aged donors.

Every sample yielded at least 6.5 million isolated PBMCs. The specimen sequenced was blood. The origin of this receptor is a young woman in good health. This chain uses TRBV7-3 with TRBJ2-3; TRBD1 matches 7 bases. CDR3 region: CASSLRQGPDTQYF. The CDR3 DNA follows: TGCGCCAGCAGCTTAAGACAGGGTCCAGATACGCAGTATTTT.